This T cell receptor beta chain was identified in a study of response to subunit inactivated influenza vaccine. General observations from the study: Only a handful of new T cells, the authors suggested, are recruited with each seasonal influenza vaccination.

In TCRdb, the RT-PCR reads were re-called with MiXCR into one record per CDR3 protein. The sample includes 450,000 to 600,000 distinct CDR3 sequences, around 8% of them seen just once. The V and J ends lost 4 bases and 2 bases, in that order; junction bases with no gene match: 7. CDR3 length equals 15 residues. Germline V lookup: CDR1 MNHGY, CDR2 SVAAGI. The sample holds a few counts of this clonotype. Its antigen is unknown. This rearrangement joins TRBV6-9 to TRBJ2-7; 8 nucleotides line up with TRBD1. This clonotype originated in a man aged 50-75 years who received an inactivated influenza vaccine. The sequencing here drew on PBMCs from blood, taken around 25 months after vaccination. CDR3: CASSFQGRGPYEQYF. CDR3 DNA: TGTGCCAGCAGTTTTCAAGGCAGGGGGCCCTACGAGCAGTACTTC.